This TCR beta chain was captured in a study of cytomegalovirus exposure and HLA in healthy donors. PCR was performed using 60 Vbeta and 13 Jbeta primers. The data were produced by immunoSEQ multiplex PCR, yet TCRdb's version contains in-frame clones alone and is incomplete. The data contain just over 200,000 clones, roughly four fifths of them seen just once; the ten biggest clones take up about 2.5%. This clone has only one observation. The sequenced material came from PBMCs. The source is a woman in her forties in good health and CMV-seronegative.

CDR3 in DNA: TGTGCCAGCAGCCCCCAGGGACAGAGATATAATGAAAAACTGTTTTTT. Protein sequence: CASSPQGQRYNEKLFF. The chain carries TRBV7-3 and TRBJ1-4; TRBD1 matches at 7 bases. Germline V gene data show CDR1 as SGHTA and CDR2 as FQGTGA. CDR3 length equals 16 residues. V shed 5 bases, J shed 4 bases, and the junction held 10 bases outside the gene matches.